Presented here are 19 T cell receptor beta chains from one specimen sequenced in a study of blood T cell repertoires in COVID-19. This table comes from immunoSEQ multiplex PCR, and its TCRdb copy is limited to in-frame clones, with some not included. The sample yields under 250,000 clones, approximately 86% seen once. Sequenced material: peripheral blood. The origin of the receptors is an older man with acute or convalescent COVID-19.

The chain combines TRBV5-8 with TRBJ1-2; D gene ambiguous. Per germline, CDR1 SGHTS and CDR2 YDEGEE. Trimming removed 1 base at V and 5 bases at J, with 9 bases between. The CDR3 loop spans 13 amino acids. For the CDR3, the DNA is TGTGCCAGCAGCTTGTGGGCAGCATATGGCTACACCTTC. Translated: CASSLWAAYGYTF.

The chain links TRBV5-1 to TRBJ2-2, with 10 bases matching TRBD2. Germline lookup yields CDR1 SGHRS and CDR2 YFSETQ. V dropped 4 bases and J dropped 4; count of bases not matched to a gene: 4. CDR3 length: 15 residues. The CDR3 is CASSARTSGTGELFF. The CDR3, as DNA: TGCGCCAGCAGCGCCCGGACTAGCGGCACCGGGGAGCTGTTTTTT.

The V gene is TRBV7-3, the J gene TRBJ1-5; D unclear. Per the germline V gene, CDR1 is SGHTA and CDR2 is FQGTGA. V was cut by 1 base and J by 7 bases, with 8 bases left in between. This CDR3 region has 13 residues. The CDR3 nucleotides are TGTGCCAGCAGCTTAAGTGGCGGACAGCCCCAGCATTTT. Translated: CASSLSGGQPQHF.

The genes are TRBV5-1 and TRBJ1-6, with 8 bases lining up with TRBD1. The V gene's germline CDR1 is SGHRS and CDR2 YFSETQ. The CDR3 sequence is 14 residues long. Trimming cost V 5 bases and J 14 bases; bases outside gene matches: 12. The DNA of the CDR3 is TGCGCCAGCAGTATCGGACAGGGTCCTTCGGCCCTCCACTTT. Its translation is CASSIGQGPSALHF.

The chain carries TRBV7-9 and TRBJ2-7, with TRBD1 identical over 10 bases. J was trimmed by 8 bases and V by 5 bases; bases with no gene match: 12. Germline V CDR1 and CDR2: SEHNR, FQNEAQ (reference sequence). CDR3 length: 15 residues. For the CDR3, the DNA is TGTGCCAGCAGCGATACCGGGACAGGGGTCGTTAAGCAGTACTTC. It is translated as CASSDTGTGVVKQYF. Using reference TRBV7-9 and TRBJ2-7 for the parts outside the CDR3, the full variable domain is DTGVSQNPRHKITKRGQNVTFRCDPISEHNRLYWYRQTLGQGPEFLTYFQNEAQLEKSRLLSDRFSAERPKGSFSTLEIQRTEQGDSAMYLCASSDTGTGVVKQYFGPGTRLTVT.

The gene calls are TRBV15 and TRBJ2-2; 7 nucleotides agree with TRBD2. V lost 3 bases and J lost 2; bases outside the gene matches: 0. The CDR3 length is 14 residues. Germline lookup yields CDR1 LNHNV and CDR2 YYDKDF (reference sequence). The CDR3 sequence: CATSRGLNTGELFF. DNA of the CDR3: TGTGCCACCAGCAGGGGACTAAACACCGGGGAGCTGTTTTTT.

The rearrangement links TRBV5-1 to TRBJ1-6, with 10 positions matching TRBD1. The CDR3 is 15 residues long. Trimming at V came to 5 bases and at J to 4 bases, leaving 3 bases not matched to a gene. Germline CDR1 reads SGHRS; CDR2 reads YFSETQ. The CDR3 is CASRGQGEYNSPLHF. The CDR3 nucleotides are TGCGCCAGCAGAGGACAGGGGGAATATAATTCACCCCTCCACTTT.

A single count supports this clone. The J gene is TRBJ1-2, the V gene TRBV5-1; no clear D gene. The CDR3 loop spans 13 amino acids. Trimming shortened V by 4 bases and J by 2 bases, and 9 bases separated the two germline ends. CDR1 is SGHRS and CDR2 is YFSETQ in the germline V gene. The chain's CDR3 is CASSMQNNYGYTF. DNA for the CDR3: TGCGCCAGCAGCATGCAGAACAACTATGGCTACACCTTC.

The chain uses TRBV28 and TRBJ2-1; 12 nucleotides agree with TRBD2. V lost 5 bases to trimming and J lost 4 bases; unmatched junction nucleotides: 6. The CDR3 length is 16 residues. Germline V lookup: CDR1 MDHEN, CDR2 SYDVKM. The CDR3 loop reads CASSLTTSGSYNEQFF. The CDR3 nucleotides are TGTGCCAGCAGTCTCACGACTAGCGGGAGTTACAATGAGCAGTTCTTC.

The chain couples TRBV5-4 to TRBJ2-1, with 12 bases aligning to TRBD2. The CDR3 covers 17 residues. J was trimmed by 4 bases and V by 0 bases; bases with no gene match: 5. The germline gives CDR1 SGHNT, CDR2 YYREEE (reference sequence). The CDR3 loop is CASSLVLAGGLYNEQFF. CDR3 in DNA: TGTGCCAGCAGCTTGGTCCTAGCGGGGGGGCTTTACAATGAGCAGTTCTTC. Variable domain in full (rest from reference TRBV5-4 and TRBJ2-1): ETGVTQSPTHLIKTRGQQVTLRCSSQSGHNTVSWYQQALGQGPQFIFQYYREEENGRGNFPPRFSGLQFPNYSSELNVNALELDDSALYLCASSLVLAGGLYNEQFFGPGTRLTVL.

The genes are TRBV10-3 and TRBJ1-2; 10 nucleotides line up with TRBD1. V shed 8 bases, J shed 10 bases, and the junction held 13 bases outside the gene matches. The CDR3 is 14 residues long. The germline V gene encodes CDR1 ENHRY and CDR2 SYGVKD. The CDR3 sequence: CAIAIQGQGEDYTF. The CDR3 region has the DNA TGTGCCATCGCCATACAAGGACAGGGGGAAGACTACACCTTC.

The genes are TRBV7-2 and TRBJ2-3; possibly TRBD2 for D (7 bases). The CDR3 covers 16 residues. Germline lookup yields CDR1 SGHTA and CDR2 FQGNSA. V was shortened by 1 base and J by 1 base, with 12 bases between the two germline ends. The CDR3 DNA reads TGTGCCAGCAGCTTAGGCGGAGGGGGGGGCACAGATACGCAGTATTTT. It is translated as CASSLGGGGGTDTQYF. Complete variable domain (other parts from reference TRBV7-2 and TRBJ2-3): GAGVSQSPSNKVTEKGKDVELRCDPISGHTALYWYRQSLGQGLEFLIYFQGNSAPDKSGLPSDRFSAERTGGSVSTLTIQRTQQEDSAVYLCASSLGGGGGTDTQYFGPGTRLTVL.

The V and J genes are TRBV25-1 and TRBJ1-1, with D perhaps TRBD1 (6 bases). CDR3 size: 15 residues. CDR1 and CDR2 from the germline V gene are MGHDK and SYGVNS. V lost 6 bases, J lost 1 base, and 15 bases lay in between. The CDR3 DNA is TGTGCCAGCAGCATTCTCGGACAGCCGAACACTGAAGCTTTCTTT. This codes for CASSILGQPNTEAFF.

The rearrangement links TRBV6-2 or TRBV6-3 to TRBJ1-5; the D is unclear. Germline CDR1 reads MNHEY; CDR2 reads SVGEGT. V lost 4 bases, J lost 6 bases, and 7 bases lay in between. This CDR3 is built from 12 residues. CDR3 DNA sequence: TGTGCCAGCAGTTTAGGAGGTCAGCCCCAGCATTTT. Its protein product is CASSLGGQPQHF.

The CDR3 loop reads CASSLDRGTYEQYF. The CDR3, as DNA: TGTGCCAGCAGCTTGGACAGGGGCACCTACGAGCAGTACTTC. The V and J genes are TRBV5-5 and TRBJ2-7, with 7 bases lining up with TRBD1. The CDR3 runs to 14 residues. CDR1 and CDR2 from the germline V gene are SGHKS and YYEKEE (reference sequence). J lost 2 bases, V lost 0 bases, and 2 bases had no gene match.

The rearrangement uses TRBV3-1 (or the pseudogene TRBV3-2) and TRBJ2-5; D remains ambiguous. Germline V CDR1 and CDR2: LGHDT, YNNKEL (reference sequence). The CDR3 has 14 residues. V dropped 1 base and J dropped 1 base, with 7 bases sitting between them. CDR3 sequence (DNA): TGTGCCAGCAGCCAAGGGGCAGTCCAAGAGACCCAGTACTTC. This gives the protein CASSQGAVQETQYF.

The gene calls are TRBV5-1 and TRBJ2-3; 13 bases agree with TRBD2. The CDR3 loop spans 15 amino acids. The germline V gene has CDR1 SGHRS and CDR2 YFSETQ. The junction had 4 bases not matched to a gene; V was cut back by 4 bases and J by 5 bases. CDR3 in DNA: TGCGCCAGCAGCGGGACTAGCGGGGCGGTAGATACGCAGTATTTT. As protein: CASSGTSGAVDTQYF.

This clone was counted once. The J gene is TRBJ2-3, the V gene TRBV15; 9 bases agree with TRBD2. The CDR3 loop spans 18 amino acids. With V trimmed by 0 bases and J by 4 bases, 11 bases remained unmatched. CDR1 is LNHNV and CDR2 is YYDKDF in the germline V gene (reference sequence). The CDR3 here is CATSRDPISGGGADTQYF. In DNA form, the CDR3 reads TGTGCCACCAGCAGAGATCCAATTAGCGGGGGAGGGGCAGATACGCAGTATTTT. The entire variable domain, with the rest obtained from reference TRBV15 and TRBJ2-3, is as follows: DAMVIQNPRYQVTQFGKPVTLSCSQTLNHNVMYWYQQKSSQAPKLLFHYYDKDFNNEADTPDNFQSRRPNTSFCFLDIRSPGLGDTAMYLCATSRDPISGGGADTQYFGPGTRLTVL.

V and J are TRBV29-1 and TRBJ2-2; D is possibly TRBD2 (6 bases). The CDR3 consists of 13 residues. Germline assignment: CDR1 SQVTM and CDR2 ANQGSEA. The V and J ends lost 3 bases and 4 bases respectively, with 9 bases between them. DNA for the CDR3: TGCAGCGTTGATGCGGGATTCACCGGGGAGCTGTTTTTT. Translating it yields CSVDAGFTGELFF.